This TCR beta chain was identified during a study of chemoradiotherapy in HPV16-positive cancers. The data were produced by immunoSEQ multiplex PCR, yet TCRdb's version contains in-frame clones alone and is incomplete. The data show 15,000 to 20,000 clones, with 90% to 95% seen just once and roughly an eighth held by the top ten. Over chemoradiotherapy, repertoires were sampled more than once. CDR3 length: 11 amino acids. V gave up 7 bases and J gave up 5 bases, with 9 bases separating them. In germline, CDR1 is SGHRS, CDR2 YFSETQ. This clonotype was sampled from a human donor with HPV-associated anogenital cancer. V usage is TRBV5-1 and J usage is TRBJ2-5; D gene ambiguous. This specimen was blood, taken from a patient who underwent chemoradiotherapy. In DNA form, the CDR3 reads TGCGCCAGCTCCCTAGACGAGACCCAGTACTTC. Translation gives CASSLDETQYF.